A selection of T cell receptor beta chains follows, all from one sample in a study of blood T cell repertoires in COVID-19. Using immunoSEQ multiplex PCR, the repertoire was profiled, and TCRdb retains in-frame clones only, with some absent. The sample lists about 240,000 clones, 75% to 85% seen once, with about 4.4% in the top ten. Sequenced: peripheral blood. The receptors stem from an older woman with acute or convalescent COVID-19. CDR3s include the opening cysteine and the closing phenylalanine or tryptophan. A D gene is named only where the DNA matches it firmly. Some rows have no size entry. The others give once, few or many, or a class for an expanded clone.

>.|TRBV7-9|.|TRBJ1-6
CASSERGPFSPLHF
TGTGCCAGCAGCGAACGCGGGCCTTTTTCACCCCTCCACTTT
>TRBD1|TRBV19|.|TRBJ2-6
CASSKVRSGTGASGANVLTF
TGTGCCAGTAGTAAAGTGCGGTCCGGGACAGGGGCCTCTGGGGCCAACGTCCTGACTTTC
>.|TRBV30|.|TRBJ1-1
CAWRGGAHTEAFF
TGTGCCTGGAGAGGCGGGGCCCACACTGAAGCTTTCTTT
>.|TRBV25-1|.|TRBJ1-2
CASSESSQGYTF
TGTGCCAGCAGTGAATCTAGCCAAGGCTACACCTTC
>.|TRBV4-2|.|TRBJ2-5
CASSQISGGLQETQYF
TGTGCCAGCAGCCAAATAAGCGGTGGCCTCCAAGAGACCCAGTACTTC
>.|TRBV7-2|few|TRBJ2-7
CASSLAHRSSYEQYF
TGTGCCAGCAGCTTAGCGCACAGGAGCTCCTACGAGCAGTACTTC
>TRBD2|TRBV5-1|.|TRBJ2-5
CASSFNGGMQETQYF
TGCGCCAGCAGCTTTAACGGGGGGATGCAAGAGACCCAGTACTTC
>.|TRBV5-8|.|TRBJ1-2
CASSLGQRTYYGYTF
TGTGCCAGCAGCTTAGGACAGCGTACTTACTATGGCTACACCTTC
>.|TRBV20-1|.|TRBJ1-1
CSASAQGMDTEAFF
TGCAGTGCTAGTGCACAGGGAATGGACACTGAAGCTTTCTTT
>TRBD1|TRBV5-1|.|TRBJ1-6
CASSLRDRDNSPLHF
TGCGCCAGCAGCTTGCGGGACAGGGATAATTCACCCCTCCACTTT
>.|TRBV12-3/TRBV12-4|.|TRBJ1-2
CASSLGPAGGYTF
TGTGCCAGCAGTTTGGGTCCGGCAGGCGGCTACACCTTC